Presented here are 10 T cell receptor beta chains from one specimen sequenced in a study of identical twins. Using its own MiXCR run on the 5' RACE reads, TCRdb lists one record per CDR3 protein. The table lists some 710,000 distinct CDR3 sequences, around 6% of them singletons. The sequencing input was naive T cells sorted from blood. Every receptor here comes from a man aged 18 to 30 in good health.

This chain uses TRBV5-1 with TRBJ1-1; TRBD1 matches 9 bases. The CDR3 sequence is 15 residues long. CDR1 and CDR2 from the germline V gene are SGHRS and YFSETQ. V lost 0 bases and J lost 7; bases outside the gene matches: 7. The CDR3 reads CASSLETGGISEAFF. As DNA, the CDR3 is TGCGCCAGCAGCTTGGAGACAGGGGGGATCAGTGAAGCTTTCTTT.

CDR3 in amino acids: CASSLGGSGPGLNEQFF. In nucleotides, the CDR3 is TGTGCCAGCAGCTTAGGAGGTTCCGGGCCAGGGCTAAATGAGCAGTTCTTC. The rearrangement links TRBV11-3 to TRBJ2-1; a possible D gene is TRBD1 (5 bases). V shed 1 base and J shed 7 bases, with 20 bases lying between them. CDR3 length equals 17 residues. Germline V gene lookup returns CDR1 SGHNT and CDR2 YENEEA.

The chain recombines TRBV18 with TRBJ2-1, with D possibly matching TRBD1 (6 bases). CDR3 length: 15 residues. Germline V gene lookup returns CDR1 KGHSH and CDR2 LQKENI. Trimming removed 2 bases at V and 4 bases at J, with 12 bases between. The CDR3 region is CASSPGRGFYNEQFF. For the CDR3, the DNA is TGTGCCAGCTCACCAGGCAGGGGTTTTTACAATGAGCAGTTCTTC.

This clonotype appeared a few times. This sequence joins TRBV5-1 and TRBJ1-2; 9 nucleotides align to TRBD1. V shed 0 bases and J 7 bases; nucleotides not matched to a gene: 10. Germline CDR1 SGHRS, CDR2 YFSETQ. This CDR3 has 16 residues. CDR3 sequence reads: CASSLGGTGQGSGYTF. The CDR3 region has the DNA TGCGCCAGCAGCTTGGGGGGTACGGGACAGGGTTCTGGCTACACCTTC.

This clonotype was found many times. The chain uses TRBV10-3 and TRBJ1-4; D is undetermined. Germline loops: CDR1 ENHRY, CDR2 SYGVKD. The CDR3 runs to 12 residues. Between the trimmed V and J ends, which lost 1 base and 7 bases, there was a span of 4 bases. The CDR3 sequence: CAISELGEKLFF. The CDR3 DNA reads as TGTGCCATCAGTGAGTTAGGTGAAAAACTGTTTTTT.

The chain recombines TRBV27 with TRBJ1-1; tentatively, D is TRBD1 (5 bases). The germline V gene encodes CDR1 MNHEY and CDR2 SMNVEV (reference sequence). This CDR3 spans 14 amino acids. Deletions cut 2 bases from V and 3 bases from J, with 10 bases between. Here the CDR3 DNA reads TGTGCCAGCAGTTTACGGGGGGTCGACACTGAAGCTTTCTTT. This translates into CASSLRGVDTEAFF.

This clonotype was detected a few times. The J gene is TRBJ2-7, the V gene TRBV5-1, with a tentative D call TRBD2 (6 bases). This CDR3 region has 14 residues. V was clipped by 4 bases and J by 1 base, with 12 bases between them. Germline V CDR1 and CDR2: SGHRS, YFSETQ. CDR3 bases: TGCGCCAGCAGCATGGGACTCCCATCCTACGAGCAGTACGTC. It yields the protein CASSMGLPSYEQYV.

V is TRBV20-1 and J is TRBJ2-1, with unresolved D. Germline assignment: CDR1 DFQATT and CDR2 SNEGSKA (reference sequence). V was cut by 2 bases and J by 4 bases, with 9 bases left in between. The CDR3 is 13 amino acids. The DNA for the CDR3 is TGCAGTGCTAGAACGCCAGTGTACAATGAGCAGTTCTTC. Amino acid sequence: CSARTPVYNEQFF.

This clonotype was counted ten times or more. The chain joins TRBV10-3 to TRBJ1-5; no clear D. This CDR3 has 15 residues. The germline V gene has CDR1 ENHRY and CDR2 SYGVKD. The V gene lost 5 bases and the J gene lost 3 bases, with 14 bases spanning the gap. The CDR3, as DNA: TGTGCCATCAGTTCGGCGGGCGGGAACAATCAGCCCCAGCATTTT. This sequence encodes CAISSAGGNNQPQHF.

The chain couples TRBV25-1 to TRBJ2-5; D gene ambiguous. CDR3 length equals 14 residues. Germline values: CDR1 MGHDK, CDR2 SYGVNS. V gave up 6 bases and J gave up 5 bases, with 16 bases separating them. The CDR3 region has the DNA TGTGCCAGCAGCCTTACAATTGGAATGGAGACCCAGTACTTC. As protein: CASSLTIGMETQYF.